This T cell receptor (beta chain) is drawn from a study of blood T cell repertoires in COVID-19. Study summary: Acute and convalescent COVID-19 samples came from the United States, Italy and Spain.

In the original workflow: Amplifying reference gene primers gave estimates of nucleated cell counts. Clones were sequenced by immunoSEQ multiplex PCR, and TCRdb holds only the in-frame ones, with some missing. Clone size and the V and J calls come from that table; the DNA yielded D and trimming. Altogether around 200,000 clones are present, around 85% being singletons, with the ten largest covering 6.2%. Trimming shortened V by 2 bases and J by 4 bases, and 7 bases separated the two germline ends. There are 14 residues in the CDR3. The germline CDR1 and CDR2 sequences are KGHDR and SFDVKD. The chain joins TRBV24-1 to TRBJ2-2; TRBD1 might be the D (6 bases). This TCR came from a man in his forties or fifties who had recovered from COVID-19. The sequencing sample was made of PBMCs or T cells enriched from blood (not recorded which). Here the CDR3 DNA reads TGTGCCACCAGTGATTCACAGGGCACCGGGGAGCTGTTTTTT. This translates into CATSDSQGTGELFF.